This entry describes one T cell receptor beta chain. The data are from a study of T cell changes during pregnancy in multiple sclerosis. This table comes from immunoSEQ multiplex PCR, and its TCRdb copy is limited to in-frame clones, with some not included. The top ten hold 0.85% to 0.95% of the sample, which has 66,000 or so clones, more than 80% seen once. After removal of 7 bases from V and 6 bases from J, the junction contained 14 bases not matched to a gene. This CDR3 has 14 amino acids. Germline loops: CDR1 GTSNPN, CDR2 SVGIG (reference sequence). The sample in question was peripheral blood, obtained in the first trimester of pregnancy. The origin of this receptor is a female donor in good health, enrolled as a control in a pregnancy study. The V gene is TRBV30, the J gene TRBJ2-7; 8 nucleotides match TRBD1. Here the CDR3 DNA reads TGTGCCTCTAACCGGGACAGGAGTTTGGGCGAGCAGTACTTC. Its translation is CASNRDRSLGEQYF.